The rows below give T cell receptor beta chains drawn from one sample of a study of blood T cells in healthy people across ages. TCRdb used MiXCR to reprocess the 5' RACE reads, holding one entry per CDR3 protein. The sample lists 730,000 or so distinct CDR3 sequences, approximately 43% occurring once. The sample taken for sequencing was blood. The receptors come from a woman aged 55-70 years in good health. Each CDR3 is given with its conserved first and last residue. The D gene is left open where the match is weak. Some rows mark clone size as missing; the rest say once, few, many or name a class of expanded clone.

>TRBV21-1|.|TRBJ1-1|few
TGTGCCAGCAGCAAAGCTACGGCGGTCACTGAAGCTTTCTTT
CASSKATAVTEAFF
>TRBV28|.|TRBJ2-1|.
TGTGCCAGCAGTTCTCCGGGACTGGCGGTCAATGAGCAGTTCTTC
CASSSPGLAVNEQFF
>TRBV7-2|.|TRBJ1-2|few
TGTGCCAGCAGCTTAGGGTCACAGGGAAAGGGCTACACCTTC
CASSLGSQGKGYTF
>TRBV7-2|TRBD1|TRBJ1-2|.
TGTGCCAGCAGCCTGACGTCCGGACAGGGGTTCGGGTTTGGCTACACCTTC
CASSLTSGQGFGFGYTF
>TRBV12-3/TRBV12-4|TRBD1|TRBJ2-5|.
TGTGCCAGCAGTCTACTCCTGACAGGGCTAGTGGAGACCCAGTACTTC
CASSLLLTGLVETQYF
>TRBV7-3|.|TRBJ2-5|.
TGTGCCAGCAGCTTAGGCCAGGGGCCTCAAGAGACCCAGTACTTC
CASSLGQGPQETQYF
>TRBV20-1|TRBD2|TRBJ2-7|.
TGCAGTGCTAGAGATATTAAGCGGGACTCCTACGAGCAGTACTTC
CSARDIKRDSYEQYF
>TRBV5-1|.|TRBJ2-7|few
TGCGCCAGCAGCCTACCCGGGACCCACTACGAGCAGTACTTC
CASSLPGTHYEQYF
>TRBV7-3|.|TRBJ2-1|.
TGTGCCAGCAGCTTCGACAGGGATAGCGGTGAGCAGTTCTTC
CASSFDRDSGEQFF
>TRBV12-3/TRBV12-4|TRBD1|TRBJ1-2|many
TGTGCCAGCAGAGAGGACAGGGTAGGGGGCTACACCTTC
CASREDRVGGYTF
>TRBV7-3|.|TRBJ2-3|.
TGTGCCAGCAGCTTAAATCTTCCGGGAGTTGGTGATACGCAGTATTTT
CASSLNLPGVGDTQYF
>TRBV28|.|TRBJ2-1|.
TGTGCCAGCAGTGTCCCTACAGCGGAAGTGGTGTTCTTC
CASSVPTAEVVFF
>TRBV27|.|TRBJ2-7|.
TGTGCCAGCAGTCCAAAACAGGGTTCCTACGAGCAGTACTTC
CASSPKQGSYEQYF
>TRBV3-1|.|TRBJ2-7|.
TGTGCCGGCACCCGGTGGGGGGAGACCCGGTACTTC
CAGTRWGETRYF
>TRBV6-5|.|TRBJ1-2|few
TGTGCCAGCAGTTACGGCCCCTCGGGCTATGGCTACACCTTC
CASSYGPSGYGYTF
>TRBV20-1|TRBD1|TRBJ2-7|few
TGCAGTGCTAGAGATCCTAGGGGGCAAAGCTACGAGCAGTACTTC
CSARDPRGQSYEQYF
>TRBV11-2|.|TRBJ2-1|few
TGTGCCAGCAGCTTAGAGGGGCTAGCGTTCCCCCTGAATGAGCAGTTCTTC
CASSLEGLAFPLNEQFF
>TRBV7-2|.|TRBJ2-7|few
TGTGCCAGCAGCTTAGGGGTGGGGGCCCGCACCTTATCTTACGAGCAGTACTTC
CASSLGVGARTLSYEQYF
>TRBV5-1|.|TRBJ2-5|.
TGCGCCAGCAGCTTGGATTTGGGAGCGGAGGGGGAAGAGACCCAGTACTTC
CASSLDLGAEGEETQYF
>TRBV5-1|TRBD2|TRBJ2-3|few
TGCGCCAGCAGCTTGGCCCCAGCGGGGGGGGCAGATACGCAGTATTTT
CASSLAPAGGADTQYF
>TRBV4-1|.|TRBJ2-1|once
TGCGCCAGCAGCCAAGACGGATTCATGGTCTACAATGAGCAGTTCTTC
CASSQDGFMVYNEQFF
>TRBV20-1|.|TRBJ1-1|.
TGCAGTGCATCTGGGATGATAGGGACTGAAGCTTTCTTT
CSASGMIGTEAFF
>TRBV2|.|TRBJ1-2|.
TGTGCCAGCAGTGAAACGAACATCCCAGAGGGCTACACCTTC
CASSETNIPEGYTF
>TRBV3-1|.|TRBJ1-5|.
TGTGCCAGCAGCCAAGTTCACCTAAATCAGCCCCAGCATTTT
CASSQVHLNQPQHF
>TRBV20-1|.|TRBJ2-3|few
TGCAGTGCTAGAAAAGGCGGCTCCACCACAGATACGCAGTATTTT
CSARKGGSTTDTQYF
>TRBV28|TRBD2|TRBJ2-4|few
TGTGCCAGCAGTTTTGGAGCGGGAGCCGGAAACATTCAGTACTTC
CASSFGAGAGNIQYF
>TRBV4-1|.|TRBJ2-1|.
TGCGCCAGCAGCCATACCTTCGACCCGAACGATGAGCAGTTCTTC
CASSHTFDPNDEQFF
>TRBV3-1|TRBD1|TRBJ1-2|many
TGTGCCAGCAGATCGGGACAGGGTTATGGCTACACCTTC
CASRSGQGYGYTF
>TRBV14|TRBD2|TRBJ2-1|.
TGTGCCAGCGCGGTTCTAGCGGGAGGAGATGAGCAGTTCTTC
CASAVLAGGDEQFF
>TRBV7-2|.|TRBJ2-7|few
TGTGCCAGCAGCTCGGGACTGGGGGGCTACGAGCAGTACTTC
CASSSGLGGYEQYF
>TRBV6-5|TRBD2|TRBJ2-1|.
TGTGCCAGCACCACGGGAGGTCCCGCAAATGAGCAGTTCTTC
CASTTGGPANEQFF
>TRBV6-5|TRBD1|TRBJ2-7|few
TGTGCCAGCAGTTCGACAGGGCACGAGCAGTACTTC
CASSSTGHEQYF
>TRBV6-6|.|TRBJ1-1|.
TGTGCCAGCAGTGTAGGGGGGACTGAAGCTTTCTTT
CASSVGGTEAFF
>TRBV7-8|TRBD2|TRBJ2-5|few
TGTGCCAGCAGCTTCAAGGGACTAGCGGGAGCGCGGGAGACCCAGTACTTC
CASSFKGLAGARETQYF
>TRBV28|TRBD2|TRBJ2-7|few
TGTGCCAGCAGGGGCGGGACTAGCAGAAGCGAGCAGTACTTC
CASRGGTSRSEQYF
>TRBV7-9|TRBD2|TRBJ2-1|.
TGTGCCATCGGGACTAGCGGGAGCGGTGAGCAGTTCTTC
CAIGTSGSGEQFF
>TRBV6-1|TRBD2|TRBJ2-5|.
TGTGCCAGCAGTTCCGGGACTAGCGGGGCAGCTGAGCAGTACTTC
CASSSGTSGAAEQYF
>TRBV9|TRBD2|TRBJ2-5|.
TGTGCCAGCAGCGTAAGGTATCGCGGGGGACAAGAGACCCAGTACTTC
CASSVRYRGGQETQYF
>TRBV5-4|TRBD2|TRBJ2-5|.
TGTGCCAGCAGCTTGTCGTCTAGCGGGAACGGAGAGACCCAGTACTTC
CASSLSSSGNGETQYF
>TRBV5-1|TRBD1|TRBJ1-2|.
TGCGCCAGCAGCACCTCGGGACAGGGGTCCGATGGCTACACCTTC
CASSTSGQGSDGYTF
>TRBV3-1|.|TRBJ2-1|few
TGTGCCAGCAGCCAGGGGGCTCAGGCCTACAATGAGCAGTTCTTC
CASSQGAQAYNEQFF
>TRBV9|.|TRBJ2-2|once
TGTGCCAGCAGCGTAAGCGGGTCGAACACCGGGGAGCTGTTTTTT
CASSVSGSNTGELFF
>TRBV15|.|TRBJ1-6|few
TGTGCCACCAGCAGATTTACCCACGGGCTCCCGTCACCCCTCCACTTT
CATSRFTHGLPSPLHF
>TRBV25-1|TRBD1|TRBJ2-1|.
TGTGCCAGCAGGACAGGGGAATCCTACAATGAGCAGTTCTTC
CASRTGESYNEQFF
>TRBV3-1|TRBD2|TRBJ2-3|.
TGTGCCAGCAGCCGAGAGGGACTAGCGCTCACAGATACGCAGTATTTT
CASSREGLALTDTQYF
>TRBV12-3/TRBV12-4|.|TRBJ2-2|.
TGTGCCAGCAGTCCGGCGGAGCTGTTTTTT
CASSPAELFF
>TRBV12-3/TRBV12-4|.|TRBJ2-7|once
TGTGCCAGCACGAAATCCGGTCCCTACGAGCAGTACTTC
CASTKSGPYEQYF
>TRBV29-1|.|TRBJ2-5|.
TGCAGCGTTTCGGACGGGGACGGCGAGACCCAGTACTTC
CSVSDGDGETQYF
>TRBV15|.|TRBJ1-4|.
TGTGCCACCAGCGGAACAGGTTTTCTTAATGAAAAACTGTTTTTT
CATSGTGFLNEKLFF
>TRBV12-3/TRBV12-4|.|TRBJ1-2|.
TGTGCCAGCAGCGTGAATGGCGACTATGGCTACACCTTC
CASSVNGDYGYTF
>TRBV29-1|TRBD1|TRBJ2-5|few
TGCAGCGAGGGGGGACAGGGGGCGCGGCATGAGCAGTACTTC
CSEGGQGARHEQYF
>TRBV7-6|.|TRBJ1-1|.
TGTGCCAGCAGCTTAGCGAACACGAACACTGAAGCTTTCTTT
CASSLANTNTEAFF
>TRBV6-5|TRBD1|TRBJ2-7|.
TGTGCCAGCAGTTACTCGAGTTCCCTGACAGGGAACCCCGAGCAGTACTTC
CASSYSSSLTGNPEQYF
>TRBV12-3/TRBV12-4|.|TRBJ2-3|many
TGTGCCAGCAGCTATTTAGCAGATACGCAGTATTTT
CASSYLADTQYF